The TCR beta chain described here comes from a study of T-cell memory formation after mild COVID-19 (dated by TCRdb to 2020 to 2023). As for the study more broadly: Most TCR sequence clusters were specific to one of the two donors. In two donors, T-cell clones that expanded and contracted after mild COVID-19 were followed by sequencing TCRalpha and TCRbeta repertoires longitudinally. Two young, previously healthy adult volunteers made up the cohort, one male and one female. Overall study results and their limits: Only two mild cases were covered by the study, and larger cohorts that include severe cases with pre-infection samples were considered necessary. Some responding clones were detected in pre-infection memory, which suggested that pre-existing cross-reactive memory T cells had joined the SARS-CoV-2 response. Contracting CD4+ clones appeared mostly in the CM and EM memory subsets, whereas CD8+ clones were enriched in EMRA. Clones that contracted from day 15 to 85 showed balanced CD4/CD8 phenotypes, whereas a second wave of clones that expanded from day 15 to 37 leaned towards CD4+. SARS-CoV-2 specificity of the second-wave clones peaking on day 37 was not confirmed.

Ficoll-Paque density gradient centrifugation was the method used to isolate PBMCs. The instrument given in TCRdb is Illumina NovaSeq 6000. TCRalpha and TCRbeta cDNA libraries were constructed by 5'RACE with constant-segment primers, with sample barcodes and unique molecular identifiers being introduced. RNA was extracted from every sample with Trizol reagent. Library amplification was performed in two PCR steps, and a second sample barcode and Illumina TruSeq adapters were introduced in the second step. Sequencing of libraries was performed on an Illumina NovaSeq with 2 x 150 bp paired-end reads. Per the original workflow: Demultiplexing of reads and collapsing into UMI-guided consensus sequences were performed with migec v1.2.7. Using mixcr v2.1.11, the UMI consensuses were aligned to TRA and TRB V and J templates and assembled into clonotypes. Expanded or contracted clonotypes were those called significant by both edgeR and NoisET, with noise models trained on biological replicates. For edgeR calls, the thresholds were a false discovery rate-adjusted p below 0.01 and a log2 fold-change of 1. As an exploratory analysis of dynamics, max-normalized trajectories of the 1000 most abundant clonotypes were examined with PCA combined with hierarchical clustering. The CD4 or CD8 phenotype of responding clones was assigned using the separately sequenced CD4+ and CD8+ repertoires. Clones were called with MiXCR by TCRdb after fastp trimmed the public reads at Q25, and only in-frame beta chains were retained. Every CDR3 protein is listed once, alongside the most common genes and DNA of its rows. The V and J calls were not made by the authors but by TCRdb's processing. Across this sample there are around 250,000 distinct CDR3 sequences, with around 10% seen only once. The top ten clones comprise 20% to 25% of the sample.

This clonotype was seen more than once but under ten times. Its antigen is not yet known. No qualities accompany the bases; no much larger clone lies one base away. Sequencing was done on a sample of PBMCs or a T cell subset sorted from them (not recorded which). This sequence originates from a man younger than 35 who had mild COVID-19 (a few samples of this study predate the infection). The sample titles of this study are shuffled in the database, so cell type and time point are left out; the donor was told from shared clones.

The CDR3 corresponds to CASSQDDRGLFF. In nucleotides, the sequence is TGTGCCAGCAGCCAAGATGACAGGGGGCTGTTTTTT. The rearrangement joined TRBV4-2 to TRBJ2-2, and TRBD1 aligns with 8 junction nucleotides. The CDR3 runs 12 residues from the cysteine to the phenylalanine. The only DNA kept is the CDR3, 36 bases in frame from the first base. Looking up the germline V gene yields CDR1 LGHNA and CDR2 YNFKEQ. Germline trimming: 0 bases from V, 13 bases from J; junction bases outside gene matches: 1.